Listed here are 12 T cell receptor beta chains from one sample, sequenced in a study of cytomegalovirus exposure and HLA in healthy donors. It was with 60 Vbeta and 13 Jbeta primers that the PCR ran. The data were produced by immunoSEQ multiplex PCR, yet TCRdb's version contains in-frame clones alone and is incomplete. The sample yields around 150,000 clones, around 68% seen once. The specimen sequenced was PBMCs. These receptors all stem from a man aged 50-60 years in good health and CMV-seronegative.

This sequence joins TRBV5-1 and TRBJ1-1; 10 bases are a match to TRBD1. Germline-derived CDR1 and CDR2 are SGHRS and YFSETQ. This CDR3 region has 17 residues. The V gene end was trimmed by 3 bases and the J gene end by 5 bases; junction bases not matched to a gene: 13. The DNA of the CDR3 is TGCGCCAGCAGCTCAACCAGGGACAGGGGTGGAAAGACTGAAGCTTTCTTT. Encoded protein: CASSSTRDRGGKTEAFF.

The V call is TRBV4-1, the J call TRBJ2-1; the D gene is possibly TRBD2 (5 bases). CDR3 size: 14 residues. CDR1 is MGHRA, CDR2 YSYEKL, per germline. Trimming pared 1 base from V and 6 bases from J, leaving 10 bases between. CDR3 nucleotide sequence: TGCGCCAGCAGCCAAGTTCGGGCGGGCAATGAGCAGTTCTTC. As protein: CASSQVRAGNEQFF.

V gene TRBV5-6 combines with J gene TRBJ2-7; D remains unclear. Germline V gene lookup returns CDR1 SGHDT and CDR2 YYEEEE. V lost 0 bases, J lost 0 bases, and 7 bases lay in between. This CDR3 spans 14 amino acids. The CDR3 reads CASSLGQNSYEQYF. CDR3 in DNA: TGTGCCAGCAGCTTGGGGCAGAACTCCTACGAGCAGTACTTC.

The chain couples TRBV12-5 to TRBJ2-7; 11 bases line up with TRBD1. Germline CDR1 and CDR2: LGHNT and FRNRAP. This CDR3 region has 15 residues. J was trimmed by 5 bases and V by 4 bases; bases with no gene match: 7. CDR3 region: CASGSRTGGIDEQYF. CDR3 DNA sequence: TGTGCTAGTGGTTCCCGGACAGGGGGCATCGACGAGCAGTACTTC.

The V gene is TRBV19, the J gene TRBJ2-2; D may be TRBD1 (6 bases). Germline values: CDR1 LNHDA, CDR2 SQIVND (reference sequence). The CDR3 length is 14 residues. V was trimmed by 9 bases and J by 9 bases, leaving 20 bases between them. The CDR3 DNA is TGTGCCAGCAGTGGACAGAGCGAACACCGGGAGCTGTTTTTT. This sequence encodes CASSGQSEHRELFF.

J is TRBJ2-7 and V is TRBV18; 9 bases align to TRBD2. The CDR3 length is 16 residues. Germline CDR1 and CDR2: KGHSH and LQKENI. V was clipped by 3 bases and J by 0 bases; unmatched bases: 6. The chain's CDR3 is CASSPLSGGRSYEQYF. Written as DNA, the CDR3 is TGTGCCAGCTCACCCCTTAGCGGGGGACGCTCCTACGAGCAGTACTTC.

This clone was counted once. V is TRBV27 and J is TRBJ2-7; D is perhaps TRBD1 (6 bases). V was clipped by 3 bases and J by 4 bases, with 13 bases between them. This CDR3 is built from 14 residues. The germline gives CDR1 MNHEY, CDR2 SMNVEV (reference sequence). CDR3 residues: CASSFGQNLYEQYF. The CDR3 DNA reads TGTGCCAGCAGTTTTGGACAGAACCTTTACGAGCAGTACTTC.

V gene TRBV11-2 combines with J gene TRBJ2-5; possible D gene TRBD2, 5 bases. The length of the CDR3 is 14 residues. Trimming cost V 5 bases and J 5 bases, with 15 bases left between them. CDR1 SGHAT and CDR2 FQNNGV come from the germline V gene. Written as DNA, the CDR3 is TGTGCCAGCAGCCCTAGCCGGGCGGCGGAGACCCAGTACTTC. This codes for CASSPSRAAETQYF.

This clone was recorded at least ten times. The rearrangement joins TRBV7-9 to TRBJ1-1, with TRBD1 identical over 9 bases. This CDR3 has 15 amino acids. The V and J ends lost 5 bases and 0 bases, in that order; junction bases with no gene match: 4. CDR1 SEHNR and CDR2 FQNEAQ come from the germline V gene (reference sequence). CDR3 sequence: CASSPRDRVNTEAFF. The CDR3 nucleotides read TGTGCCAGCAGCCCCCGGGACAGGGTGAACACTGAAGCTTTCTTT. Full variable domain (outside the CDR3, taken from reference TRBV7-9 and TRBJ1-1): DTGVSQNPRHKITKRGQNVTFRCDPISEHNRLYWYRQTLGQGPEFLTYFQNEAQLEKSRLLSDRFSAERPKGSFSTLEIQRTEQGDSAMYLCASSPRDRVNTEAFFGQGTRLTVV.

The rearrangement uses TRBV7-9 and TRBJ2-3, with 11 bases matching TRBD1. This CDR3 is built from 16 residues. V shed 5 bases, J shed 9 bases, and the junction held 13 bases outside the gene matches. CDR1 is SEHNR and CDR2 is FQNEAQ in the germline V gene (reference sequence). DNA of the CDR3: TGTGCCAGCAGCCAAATCGGGACAGGGGGGCCTGAGACGCAGTATTTT. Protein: CASSQIGTGGPETQYF.

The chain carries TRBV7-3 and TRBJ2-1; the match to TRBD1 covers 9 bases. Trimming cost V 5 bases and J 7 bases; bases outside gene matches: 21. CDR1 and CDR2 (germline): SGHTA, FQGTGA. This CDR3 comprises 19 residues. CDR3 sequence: CASSQVGSKGQGGRNEQFF. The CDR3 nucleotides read TGTGCCAGCAGCCAGGTCGGTTCTAAGGGACAGGGCGGTCGGAATGAGCAGTTCTTC.

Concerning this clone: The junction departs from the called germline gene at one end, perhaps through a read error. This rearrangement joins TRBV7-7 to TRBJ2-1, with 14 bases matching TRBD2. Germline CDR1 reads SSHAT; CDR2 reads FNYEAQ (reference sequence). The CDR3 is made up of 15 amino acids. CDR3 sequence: CASSSGTSGGNEQFF. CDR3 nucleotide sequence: TGTGCTAGCAGCTCCGGGACTAGCGGGGGAAATGAGCAGTTCTTC.